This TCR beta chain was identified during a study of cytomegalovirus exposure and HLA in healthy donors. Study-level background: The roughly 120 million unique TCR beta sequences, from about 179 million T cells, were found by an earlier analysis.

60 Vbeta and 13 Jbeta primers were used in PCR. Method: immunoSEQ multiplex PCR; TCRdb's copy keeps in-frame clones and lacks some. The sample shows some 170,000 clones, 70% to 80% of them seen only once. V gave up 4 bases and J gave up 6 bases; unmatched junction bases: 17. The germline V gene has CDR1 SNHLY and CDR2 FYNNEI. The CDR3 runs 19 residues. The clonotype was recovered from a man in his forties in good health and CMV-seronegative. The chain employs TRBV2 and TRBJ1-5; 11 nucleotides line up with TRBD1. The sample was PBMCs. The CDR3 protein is CASSVSQVGGTGGSQPQHF. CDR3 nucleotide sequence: TGTGCCAGCAGTGTCTCCCAAGTCGGAGGGACAGGGGGATCTCAGCCCCAGCATTTT. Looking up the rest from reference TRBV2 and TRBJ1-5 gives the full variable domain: EPEVTQTPSHQVTQMGQEVILRCVPISNHLYFYWYRQILGQKVEFLVSFYNNEISEKSEIFDDQFSVERPDGSNFTLKIRSTKLEDSAMYFCASSVSQVGGTGGSQPQHFGDGTRLSIL.